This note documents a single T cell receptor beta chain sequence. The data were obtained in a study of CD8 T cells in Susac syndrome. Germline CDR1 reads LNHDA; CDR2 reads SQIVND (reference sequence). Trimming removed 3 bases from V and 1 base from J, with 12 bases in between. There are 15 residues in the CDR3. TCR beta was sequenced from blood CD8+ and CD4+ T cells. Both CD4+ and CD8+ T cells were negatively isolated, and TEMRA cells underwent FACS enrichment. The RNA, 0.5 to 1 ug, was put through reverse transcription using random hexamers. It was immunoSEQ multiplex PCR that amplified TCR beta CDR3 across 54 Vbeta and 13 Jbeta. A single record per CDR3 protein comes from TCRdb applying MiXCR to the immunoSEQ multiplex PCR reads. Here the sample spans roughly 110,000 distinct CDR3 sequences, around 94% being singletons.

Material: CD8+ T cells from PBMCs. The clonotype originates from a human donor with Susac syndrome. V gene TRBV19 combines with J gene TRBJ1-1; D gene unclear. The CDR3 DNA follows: TGTGCCAGTAGTATCGGCGGGTACGGGAACACTGAAGCTTTCTTT. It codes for CASSIGGYGNTEAFF.